The sequence of this T cell receptor (beta chain) was determined in a study of T-cell memory formation after mild COVID-19. Overall study results and limits: The authors did not confirm SARS-CoV-2 specificity of second-wave clones peaking day 37.

Ten or more counts support this clonotype. The target antigen is unknown. The CDR3 extends over 13 amino acids. V was clipped by 6 bases and J by 4 bases, with 11 bases between them. TCRdb redid the calling of the 5' RACE reads with MiXCR, one entry per CDR3 protein. Seen here are under 700,000 distinct CDR3 sequences, about a fifth observed once, and the top ten hold approximately 12%. The receptor's source is an adult woman who had mild COVID-19 (a few samples of this study predate the infection). Cell type and time point are not known. The material sequenced was PBMCs or a T cell subset sorted from them (not recorded which). The chain has TRBV12-3 or TRBV12-4 and TRBJ2-3; maybe TRBD2 (5 bases). The CDR3 protein is CASSLGAADTQYF. The CDR3 coding sequence is TGTGCCAGCAGCTTGGGAGCGGCAGATACGCAGTATTTT.